Listed below are T cell receptor beta chains from one sample, sequenced in a study of shared clonotypes between healthy human individuals. Some clones are missing from TCRdb's copy, which holds only in-frame ones; the method was immunoSEQ multiplex PCR. The data show some 1 million clones, with approximately 72% seen just once and 1.4% to 1.5% held by the top ten. Sequencing input: memory CD4+ T cells sorted from blood. The receptors were gathered from a young man in good health. The CDR3 runs from the conserved cysteine through the conserved F or W. Each record gives: D gene, V gene, J gene, clone size, CDR3 protein, CDR3 DNA. D genes are given only for firm matches. Some rows mark clone size as missing; the rest say once, few, many or name a class of expanded clone.

>TRBD1|TRBV4-2|TRBJ1-1|.
CASSQDRQGTEAFF
TGTGCCAGCAGCCAGGATAGACAGGGCACTGAAGCTTTCTTT
>TRBD2|TRBV7-2|TRBJ2-7|.
CASSLVSSGTPYEQYF
TGTGCCAGCAGCTTAGTGTCCAGCGGGACTCCCTACGAGCAGTACTTC
>.|TRBV5-1|TRBJ2-7|few
CASAEEGAREQYF
TGCGCCAGCGCGGAGGAGGGGGCGAGAGAGCAGTACTTC
>TRBD1|TRBV7-2|TRBJ2-2|.
CASSLGQTGELFF
TGTGCCAGCAGCTTGGGACAGACCGGGGAGCTGTTTTTT
>.|TRBV30|TRBJ1-1|.
CAWRVKEVNTEAFF
TGTGCCTGGAGGGTAAAAGAAGTTAACACTGAAGCTTTCTTT
>.|TRBV6-6|TRBJ1-3|.
CASSYVQQSSGNTIYF
TGTGCCAGCAGTTACGTTCAGCAGAGCTCTGGAAACACCATATATTTT
>.|TRBV19|TRBJ1-1|.
CASSIKVPNAEAFF
TGTGCCAGTAGTATTAAGGTTCCGAACGCTGAAGCTTTCTTT
>.|TRBV11-2|TRBJ1-4|once
CASRLDGLTNEKLFF
TGTGCCAGCAGATTAGATGGGCTAACTAATGAAAAACTGTTTTTT
>.|TRBV7-9|TRBJ1-3|.
CASSLRVGNTIYF
TGTGCCAGCAGCTTAAGGGTTGGAAACACCATATATTTT
>TRBD2|TRBV2|TRBJ2-1|.
CASSAGLAGANEQFF
TGTGCCAGCAGTGCGGGACTAGCGGGGGCCAATGAGCAGTTCTTC
>TRBD2|TRBV27|TRBJ2-3|once
CASSMGWRGVTDTQYF
TGTGCCAGCAGTATGGGCTGGCGGGGGGTGACAGATACGCAGTATTTT
>TRBD1|TRBV30|TRBJ2-7|.
CAWSVLIMTGFSYEQYF
TGTGCCTGGAGTGTTCTCATAATGACAGGGTTCTCCTACGAGCAGTACTTC
>TRBD2|TRBV11-3|TRBJ2-2|once
CASSLDLPFSPGGNTGELFF
TGTGCCAGCAGCTTAGATCTCCCCTTCTCCCCGGGGGGAAACACCGGGGAGCTGTTTTTT
>TRBD2|TRBV19|TRBJ2-7|.
CASRRLAANPYEQYF
TGTGCCAGTAGACGACTAGCGGCTAACCCCTACGAGCAGTACTTC
>TRBD1|TRBV5-1|TRBJ1-1|few
CASSYGQGEAFF
TGCGCCAGCAGCTACGGACAGGGAGAAGCTTTCTTT
>TRBD1|TRBV9|TRBJ1-3|.
CASSVDGQGGNTIYF
TGTGCCAGCAGCGTAGACGGACAGGGTGGAAACACCATATATTTT
>TRBD1|TRBV6-6|TRBJ1-4|.
CASSDRGNEKLFF
TGTGCCAGCTCCGACAGGGGAAATGAAAAACTGTTTTTT
>.|TRBV6-6|TRBJ1-1|.
CASSYDPKTRNTEAFF
TGTGCCAGCAGTTATGACCCCAAGACACGGAACACTGAAGCTTTCTTT
>.|TRBV5-1|TRBJ1-1|.
CASSLAFSVYTEAFF
TGCGCCAGCAGCTTGGCATTTTCGGTCTACACTGAAGCTTTCTTT
>.|TRBV5-1|TRBJ2-5|.
CASSPRFGVGETQYF
TGCGCCAGCAGCCCTCGATTCGGGGTGGGAGAGACCCAGTACTTC
>.|TRBV12-5|TRBJ1-2|once
CASGLVTASYTF
TGTGCTAGTGGTTTGGTAACTGCTAGCTACACCTTC
>.|TRBV7-9|TRBJ2-2|.
CASSLTTGLTGELFF
TGTGCCAGCAGCTTAACGACGGGACTCACCGGGGAGCTGTTTTTT
>.|TRBV10-3|TRBJ2-7|.
CATGQLVEQYF
TGTGCCACCGGACAACTCGTCGAGCAGTACTTC
>.|TRBV19|TRBJ1-2|.
CASSMSGLDTNYGYTF
TGTGCCAGTAGTATGAGCGGGCTCGATACTAACTATGGCTACACCTTC
>.|TRBV4-3|TRBJ1-2|.
CASSQGNSLSYGYTF
TGCGCCAGCAGCCAAGGTAACAGCCTAAGCTATGGCTACACCTTC
>TRBD2|TRBV4-2|TRBJ2-1|few
CASSLWGGEGFREQFF
TGTGCCAGCAGCCTCTGGGGCGGGGAGGGGTTTCGTGAGCAGTTCTTC
>TRBD1|TRBV19|TRBJ1-2|once
CASTHEGAIEYGYTF
TGTGCCAGCACCCATGAGGGGGCCATCGAATATGGCTACACCTTC
>TRBD2|TRBV6-5|TRBJ2-7|once
CASSYYGLEYF
TGTGCCAGCAGTTACTACGGACTAGAGTACTTC
>TRBD1|TRBV2|TRBJ1-1|.
CASSAETGRAEAFF
TGTGCCAGCAGTGCCGAGACAGGGCGAGCTGAAGCTTTCTTT
>TRBD1|TRBV5-1|TRBJ2-5|once
CASSLRDRGRETQYF
TGCGCCAGCAGCCTGAGGGACAGGGGAAGAGAGACCCAGTACTTC
>TRBD1|TRBV6-1|TRBJ2-5|.
CASSDRQGAWQETQYF
TGTGCCAGCAGTGATCGACAGGGGGCTTGGCAAGAGACCCAGTACTTC
>TRBD1|TRBV2|TRBJ2-5|.
CASRLDRGPQETQYF
TGTGCCAGCAGACTGGACAGGGGGCCCCAAGAGACCCAGTACTTC
>.|TRBV11-2|TRBJ1-2|.
CASSLAGYYGYTF
TGTGCCAGCAGCTTAGCGGGGTACTATGGCTACACCTTC
>TRBD1|TRBV18|TRBJ2-5|.
CASSPSGGIQETQYF
TGTGCCAGCTCACCATCAGGGGGTATACAAGAGACCCAGTACTTC
>.|TRBV5-1|TRBJ2-7|.
CASSLQGAKYNEQYF
TGCGCCAGCAGCTTGCAAGGGGCCAAATACAACGAGCAGTACTTC
>.|TRBV2|TRBJ1-2|.
CASSETGIRGYTF
TGTGCCAGCAGCGAAACAGGGATACGGGGCTACACCTTC
>.|TRBV5-1|TRBJ2-6|many
CASSFVSHSSGGANVLTF
TGCGCCAGCAGCTTTGTCAGCCACTCCTCGGGAGGGGCCAACGTCCTGACTTTC
>.|TRBV5-5|TRBJ1-5|.
CASSPDVGGSQPQHF
TGTGCCAGCAGCCCGGACGTAGGCGGTAGTCAGCCCCAGCATTTT
>TRBD1|TRBV5-4|TRBJ2-5|few
CASSLGDRGQETQYF
TGTGCCAGCAGCTTGGGGGACAGGGGGCAAGAGACCCAGTACTTC
>TRBD1|TRBV6-5|TRBJ1-2|once
CASSQGGANYGYTF
TGTGCCAGCAGCCAGGGGGGGGCTAACTATGGCTACACCTTC
>.|TRBV5-4|TRBJ1-2|.
CASSLGPRVGTF
TGTGCCAGCAGCTTGGGACCACGGGTCGGCACCTTC
>TRBD2|TRBV7-2|TRBJ2-1|.
CASSLYASGGASYNEQFF
TGTGCCAGCAGCTTATATGCTAGCGGGGGGGCTTCCTACAATGAGCAGTTCTTC
>.|TRBV13|TRBJ2-2|.
CASSPTPSYTGELFF
TGTGCCAGCAGCCCGACTCCTTCCTACACCGGGGAGCTGTTTTTT
>TRBD1|TRBV5-1|TRBJ2-3|.
CASRKGQSTDTQYF
TGCGCCAGCAGAAAGGGACAGAGCACAGATACGCAGTATTTT
>TRBD1|TRBV19|TRBJ1-2|.
CASSSSGTGGSLSGYTF
TGTGCCAGTAGTTCCTCCGGGACAGGGGGTAGTTTGAGTGGCTACACCTTC
>.|TRBV28|TRBJ2-7|.
CASSSLGDDEQYF
TGTGCCAGCAGTTCTCTAGGAGATGATGAGCAGTACTTC
>.|TRBV4-1|TRBJ2-3|.
CASSQDGRDTDTQYF
TGCGCCAGCAGCCAAGATGGTAGAGACACAGATACGCAGTATTTT
>.|TRBV6-1|TRBJ1-2|.
CASSGTGALYGYTF
TGTGCCAGCAGTGGGACCGGGGCACTCTATGGCTACACCTTC